Shown below are 20 T cell receptor beta chains from a single sample sequenced in a study of control samples from healthy donors and cancer patients. Only in-frame clones appear in the TCRdb table, and some are missing; sequencing was by immunoSEQ multiplex PCR. The sample shows 70,000 or so clones, roughly 84% of them seen only once. Input material: blood. The receptor source for this set is a man aged 50-59 years in good health.

The V gene is TRBV4-1, the J gene TRBJ1-3, with D possibly matching TRBD1 (5 bases). The germline V gene has CDR1 MGHRA and CDR2 YSYEKL. V lost 3 bases to trimming and J lost 3 bases, with 6 bases between them. CDR3 length equals 13 residues. CDR3 DNA sequence: TGCGCCAGCAGCCAGGGGCATGGAAACACCATATATTTT. As protein: CASSQGHGNTIYF.

This chain joins TRBV19 and TRBJ1-4; no clear D. V was trimmed by 6 bases and J by 10 bases, leaving 15 bases between them. The CDR3 spans 13 residues. Germline values: CDR1 LNHDA, CDR2 SQIVND (reference sequence). The CDR3 DNA reads as TGTGCCAGTAGAGGGCAGGACCAAGGAAAACTGTTTTTT. Translating it yields CASRGQDQGKLFF.

The V call is TRBV30, the J call TRBJ1-1; D ambiguous. Trimming removed 2 bases from V and 4 bases from J, with 5 bases in between. The CDR3 runs 11 residues. Germline V gives CDR1 GTSNPN, CDR2 SVGIG (reference sequence). Here the CDR3 reads CAWSFTTEAFF. CDR3 DNA: TGTGCCTGGAGTTTTACCACTGAAGCTTTCTTT.

The CDR3 DNA is TGTGCCATCAGTTATGACCAATGGGGGGAAAAACTGTTTTTT. Translation: CAISYDQWGEKLFF. The chain has TRBV10-3 and TRBJ1-4, with D tentatively TRBD1 (5 bases). The V gene's germline CDR1 is ENHRY and CDR2 SYGVKD. The CDR3 runs to 14 residues. With 5 bases removed from V and 8 bases from J, the gap between germline ends came to 15 bases.

V is TRBV5-1 and J is TRBJ2-1; D remains unclear. The CDR3 has 12 residues. V gave up 1 base and J gave up 10 bases, with 9 bases separating them. Germline CDR1 is SGHRS and CDR2 is YFSETQ. The CDR3 sequence is CASSLQTREQFF. The CDR3 DNA follows: TGCGCCAGCAGCTTGCAGACCCGAGAGCAGTTCTTC.

V is TRBV2 and J is TRBJ2-6; 8 nucleotides match TRBD1. This CDR3 is built from 15 residues. Germline-derived CDR1 and CDR2 are SNHLY and FYNNEI. After removal of 7 bases from V and 4 bases from J, the junction contained 6 bases not matched to a gene. For the CDR3, the DNA is TGTGCCAGCACAGGGGGCTTTGGCGGGGCCAACGTCCTGACTTTC. Its protein is CASTGGFGGANVLTF. The variable domain in full, with the rest retrieved from reference TRBV2 and TRBJ2-6, is EPEVTQTPSHQVTQMGQEVILRCVPISNHLYFYWYRQILGQKVEFLVSFYNNEISEKSEIFDDQFSVERPDGSNFTLKIRSTKLEDSAMYFCASTGGFGGANVLTFGAGSRLTVL.

This clone was seen a few times. J is TRBJ1-5 and V is TRBV2; possibly TRBD1 for D (5 bases). The CDR3 runs to 15 residues. Germline lookup yields CDR1 SNHLY and CDR2 FYNNEI. V shed 2 bases and J shed 2 bases, with 10 bases lying between them. As DNA, the CDR3 is TGTGCCAGCAGTGAAAAGGAGACAGGCAATCAGCCCCAGCATTTT. It is translated as CASSEKETGNQPQHF.

The gene calls are TRBV29-1 and TRBJ2-7; maybe TRBD2 (5 bases). This CDR3 comprises 11 residues. Trimming stripped 6 bases from V and 8 bases from J, with 14 bases between. Germline CDR1 reads SQVTM; CDR2 reads ANQGSEA. The CDR3 reads CSVLEPGKQYF. The CDR3, as DNA: TGCAGCGTCCTAGAACCGGGGAAGCAGTACTTC.

This chain links TRBV18 with TRBJ2-2; the match to TRBD1 covers 8 bases. V was pared by 6 bases and J by 0 bases, with 6 bases of the junction left unmatched. This CDR3 has 16 residues. Germline assignment: CDR1 KGHSH and CDR2 LQKENI. The DNA of the CDR3 is TGTGCCAGCTCCCCTGGACAGGGACCGAACACCGGGGAGCTGTTTTTT. Amino acid sequence: CASSPGQGPNTGELFF. Drawing the rest from reference TRBV18 and TRBJ2-2, the complete variable domain is NAGVMQNPRHLVRRRGQEARLRCSPMKGHSHVYWYRQLPEEGLKFMVYLQKENIIDESGMPKERFSAEFPKEGPSILRIQQVVRGDSAAYFCASSPGQGPNTGELFFGEGSRLTVL.

The chain couples TRBV25-1 to TRBJ2-1, with D perhaps matching TRBD1 (6 bases). This CDR3 spans 16 amino acids. V shed 4 bases and J shed 0 bases, with 13 bases lying between them. Germline CDR1 is MGHDK and CDR2 is SYGVNS. CDR3 sequence (DNA): TGTGCCAGCAGTGCCACCGGGACACACTCCTACAATGAGCAGTTCTTC. Protein product: CASSATGTHSYNEQFF.

The rearrangement joins TRBV28 to TRBJ2-3; D call uncertain. Germline CDR1 reads MDHEN; CDR2 reads SYDVKM. V dropped 2 bases and J dropped 4 bases, with 4 bases sitting between them. The CDR3 length is 12 residues. CDR3 DNA sequence: TGTGCCAGCAGTTTACCCTCAGATACGCAGTATTTT. This encodes CASSLPSDTQYF. The full variable domain, its missing parts supplied by reference TRBV28 and TRBJ2-3, is DVKVTQSSRYLVKRTGEKVFLECVQDMDHENMFWYRQDPGLGLRLIYFSYDVKMKEKGDIPEGYSVSREKKERFSLILESASTNQTSMYLCASSLPSDTQYFGPGTRLTVL.

V and J are TRBV19 and TRBJ1-4; 7 positions match TRBD1. J lost 11 bases, V lost 10 bases, and 10 bases had no gene match. Germline loops: CDR1 LNHDA, CDR2 SQIVND (reference sequence). The length of the CDR3 is 12 residues. CDR3 sequence: CATRTGAKKLFF. CDR3 DNA sequence: TGTGCCACCAGGACAGGTGCGAAGAAACTGTTTTTT.

The chain uses TRBV28 and TRBJ1-2, with D perhaps TRBD1 (5 bases). The CDR3 is made up of 15 amino acids. From germline, CDR1 is MDHEN and CDR2 SYDVKM. Trimming took off 2 bases at V and 8 bases at J, with 18 bases between the two ends. The CDR3 DNA sequence: TGTGCCAGCAGTTTACCCAGGGTGGGTTCTATGGGCTACACCTTC. Its protein is CASSLPRVGSMGYTF.

In the case of this clone: An end of the junction does not agree with germline; a read error may underlie this. The V gene is TRBV7-8, the J gene TRBJ1-1; D gene uncertain. Germline V gene sequence: CDR1 SGHVS, CDR2 FQNEAQ. The CDR3 loop spans 13 amino acids. The CDR3 DNA reads TGTGCCAGCAGCTTTGGCCGGAACATTGAAGCTTTCTTT. Protein: CASSFGRNIEAFF. Full variable domain (remainder filled in from reference TRBV7-8 and TRBJ1-1): GAGVSQSPRYKVAKRGQDVALRCDPISGHVSLFWYQQALGQGPEFLTYFQNEAQLDKSGLPSDRFFAERPEGSVSTLKIQRTQQEDSAVYLCASSFGRNIEAFFGQGTRLTVV.

This clone is termed medium-sized. The same CDR3 arises from other DNA sequences in this sample as well. This sequence joins TRBV19 and TRBJ2-5, with TRBD1 as a possible D gene (5 bases). V lost 1 base, J lost 5 bases, and 5 bases lay in between. The length of the CDR3 is 12 residues. CDR1 and CDR2 from the germline V gene are LNHDA and SQIVND (reference sequence). In DNA form, the CDR3 reads TGTGCCAGTAGTATAGCAGGGGAGACCCAGTACTTC. Its protein product is CASSIAGETQYF.

The chain links TRBV28 to TRBJ2-3; 9 bases line up with TRBD1. CDR3 length: 16 amino acids. The trim removed 3 bases at V and 8 bases at J, leaving 12 bases unmatched. CDR1 is MDHEN and CDR2 is SYDVKM in the germline V gene. CDR3 bases: TGTGCCAGCAGTTTCACTACTACAGGGGGCGCCGGTACGCAGTATTTT. This translates into CASSFTTTGGAGTQYF.

This chain uses TRBV18 with TRBJ1-6; D is undetermined. The ends were cut back, 3 bases at V and 10 bases at J, with 10 bases in the middle. The CDR3 contains 13 residues. Germline CDR1 is KGHSH and CDR2 is LQKENI. The CDR3 sequence: CASSPLERSPLHF. DNA for the CDR3: TGTGCCAGCTCACCGTTGGAGAGATCACCCCTCCACTTT.

The CDR3 DNA follows: TGTGCCAGCAGTTTGACAGGGAAGAACACTGAAGCTTTCTTT. It translates to CASSLTGKNTEAFF. The chain employs TRBV28 and TRBJ1-1; 7 bases align to TRBD1. Germline CDR1 and CDR2: MDHEN and SYDVKM. CDR3 length: 14 residues. J gave up 1 base and V 3 bases, and 2 bases lay outside the gene matches.

The genes are TRBV19 and TRBJ1-1; TRBD1 matches at 12 bases. The CDR3 consists of 15 residues. With 6 bases clipped from V and 2 bases from J, the junction kept 4 bases outside the gene matches. Germline V gene data show CDR1 as LNHDA and CDR2 as SQIVND (reference sequence). The CDR3 here is CASSWDRGLNTEAFF. CDR3 sequence (DNA): TGTGCCAGTAGCTGGGACAGGGGGCTTAACACTGAAGCTTTCTTT.

The chain links TRBV7-2 to TRBJ2-7; a possible D gene is TRBD2 (6 bases). The ends were cut back, 0 bases at V and 7 bases at J, with 13 bases in the middle. Germline V gene lookup returns CDR1 SGHTA and CDR2 FQGNSA. The CDR3 loop spans 14 amino acids. The CDR3 here is CASSLANLAGEQYF. CDR3 DNA sequence: TGTGCCAGCAGCTTAGCGAATCTGGCGGGGGAGCAGTACTTC.